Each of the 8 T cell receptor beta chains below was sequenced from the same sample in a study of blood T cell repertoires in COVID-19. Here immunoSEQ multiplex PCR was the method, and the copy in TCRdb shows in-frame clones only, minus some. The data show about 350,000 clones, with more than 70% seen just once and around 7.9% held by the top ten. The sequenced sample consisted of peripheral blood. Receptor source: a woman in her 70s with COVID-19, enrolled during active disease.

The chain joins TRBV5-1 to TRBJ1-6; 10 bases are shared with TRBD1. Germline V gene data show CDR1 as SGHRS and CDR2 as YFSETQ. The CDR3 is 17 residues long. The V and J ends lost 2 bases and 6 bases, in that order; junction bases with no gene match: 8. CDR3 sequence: CASSFMWDRGSNSPLHF. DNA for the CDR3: TGCGCCAGCAGCTTTATGTGGGACAGGGGTAGTAATTCACCCCTCCACTTT.

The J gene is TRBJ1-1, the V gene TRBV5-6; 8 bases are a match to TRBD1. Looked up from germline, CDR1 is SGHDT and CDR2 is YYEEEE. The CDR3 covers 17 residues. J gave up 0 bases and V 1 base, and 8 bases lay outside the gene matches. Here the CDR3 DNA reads TGTGCCAGCAGCTTGCGAGGCTACAGGGGGTTGAACACTGAAGCTTTCTTT. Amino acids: CASSLRGYRGLNTEAFF.

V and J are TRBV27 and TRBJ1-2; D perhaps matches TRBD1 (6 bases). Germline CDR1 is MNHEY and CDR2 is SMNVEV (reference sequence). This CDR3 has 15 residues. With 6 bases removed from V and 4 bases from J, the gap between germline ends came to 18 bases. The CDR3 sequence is CASRFGDRRLYGYTF. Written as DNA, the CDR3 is TGTGCCAGCAGATTCGGAGACAGGCGCCTCTATGGCTACACCTTC.

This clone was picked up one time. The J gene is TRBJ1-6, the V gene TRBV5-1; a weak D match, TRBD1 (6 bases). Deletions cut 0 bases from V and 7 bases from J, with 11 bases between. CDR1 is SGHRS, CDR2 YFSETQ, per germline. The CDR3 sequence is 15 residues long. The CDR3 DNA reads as TGCGCCAGCAGCTTGGCTCCGGGACAAAATTCACCCCTCCACTTT. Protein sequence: CASSLAPGQNSPLHF.

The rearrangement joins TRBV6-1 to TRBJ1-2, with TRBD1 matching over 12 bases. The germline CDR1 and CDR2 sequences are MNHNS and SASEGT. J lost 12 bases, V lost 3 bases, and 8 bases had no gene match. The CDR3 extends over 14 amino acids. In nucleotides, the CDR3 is TGTGCCAGCAGTGAGGACCGGGACAGGGGGCCGGACACCTTC. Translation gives CASSEDRDRGPDTF.

The CDR3 DNA reads as TGTGCCAGCAGTTACGTCGCAACAAACCAGCCCCAGCATTTT. As protein: CASSYVATNQPQHF. The chain uses TRBV6-5 and TRBJ1-5; the D is unclear. Germline CDR1 is MNHEY and CDR2 is SVGAGI. The CDR3 sequence is 14 residues long. Trimming stripped 2 bases from V and 7 bases from J, with 12 bases between.

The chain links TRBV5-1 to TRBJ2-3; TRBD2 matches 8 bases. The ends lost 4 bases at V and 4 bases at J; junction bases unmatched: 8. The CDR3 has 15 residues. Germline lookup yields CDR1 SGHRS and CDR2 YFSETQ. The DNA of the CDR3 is TGCGCCAGCAGCGCGGGGGGCGGGGGACCAGATACGCAGTATTTT. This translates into CASSAGGGGPDTQYF.

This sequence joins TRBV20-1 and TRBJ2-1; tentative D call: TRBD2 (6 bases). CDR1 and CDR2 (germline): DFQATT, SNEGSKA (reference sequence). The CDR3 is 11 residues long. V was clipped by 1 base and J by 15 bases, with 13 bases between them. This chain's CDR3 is CSARAAGRPFF. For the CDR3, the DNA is TGCAGTGCTAGAGCGGCGGGGAGGCCGTTCTTC.